The 5 T cell receptor beta chains in this list originate from one sample, sequenced in a study of vaccination effects on CD4 cells after COVID-19. The repertoire was sequenced with immunoSEQ multiplex PCR; TCRdb's copy has only in-frame clones and lacks some. This sample has 20,000 to 25,000 clones, with roughly 80% found just once. Antigens for these TCRs are unknown. Viral peptide pools were used in the ViraFEST assay to expand antigen-specific CD4+ T cells, and sequencing came afterward. Subsequent to a culture period of about ten days, CD4+ T cells were isolated. Every participant took two doses of the BNT162b2 or mRNA-1273 vaccine. The sample in question was CD4+ T cells from PBMCs cultured with SARS-CoV-2 spike peptides, obtained after COVID-19 vaccination. The receptors here all came from a human donor who received a COVID-19 vaccine.

The rearrangement links TRBV6-4 to TRBJ2-4; 16 bases agree with TRBD2. V was clipped by 4 bases and J by 2 bases; unmatched bases: 8. The CDR3 totals 19 residues. Germline V gives CDR1 MRHNA, CDR2 SNTAGT. CDR3 in DNA: TGTGCCAGCAGTGCAGGGGGACTAGCGGGAGGGCCGACCAAAAACATTCAGTACTTC. Translation: CASSAGGLAGGPTKNIQYF.

This chain connects TRBV7-6 to TRBJ2-2; no definite D call. The CDR3 length is 16 residues. Trimming removed 1 base from V and 7 bases from J, with 16 bases in between. Germline CDR1 reads SGHVS; CDR2 reads FNYEAQ. The CDR3 protein is CASSLGRLVQNGELFF. In DNA form, the CDR3 reads TGTGCCAGCAGCTTAGGGCGGCTGGTTCAGAACGGGGAGCTGTTTTTT. The full variable domain, completed using reference TRBV7-6 and TRBJ2-2, is GAGVSQSPRYKVTKRGQDVALRCDPISGHVSLYWYRQALGQGPEFLTYFNYEAQQDKSGLPNDRFSAERPEGSISTLTIQRTEQRDSAMYRCASSLGRLVQNGELFFGEGSRLTVL.

The V gene is TRBV10-2, the J gene TRBJ2-7, with D uncertain. Trimming took off 3 bases at V and 3 bases at J, with 0 bases between the two ends. The CDR3 sequence is 10 residues long. The germline CDR1 and CDR2 sequences are WSHSY and SAAADI. CDR3 sequence reads: CASSDYEQYF. The CDR3 region has the DNA TGCGCCAGCAGTGACTACGAGCAGTACTTC.

Details on this clone: Other DNA sequences from this sample encode an identical CDR3 as well. This sequence joins TRBV7-2 and TRBJ2-2; the match to TRBD1 covers 9 bases. This CDR3 comprises 16 residues. Trimming cost V 6 bases and J 0 bases; bases outside gene matches: 5. The germline CDR1 and CDR2 sequences are SGHTA and FQGNSA. CDR3 region: CASRQTGGANTGELFF. DNA of the CDR3: TGTGCCAGCAGACAAACAGGGGGCGCGAACACCGGGGAGCTGTTTTTT. Full variable domain (remainder filled in from reference TRBV7-2 and TRBJ2-2): GAGVSQSPSNKVTEKGKDVELRCDPISGHTALYWYRQSLGQGLEFLIYFQGNSAPDKSGLPSDRFSAERTGGSVSTLTIQRTQQEDSAVYLCASRQTGGANTGELFFGEGSRLTVL.

The gene calls are TRBV6-1 and TRBJ1-1; 12 bases agree with TRBD1. The CDR3 is 17 amino acids. Trimming removed 2 bases from V and 0 bases from J; junction bases left unmatched: 4. The germline gives CDR1 MNHNS, CDR2 SASEGT. The CDR3: CASSEQGTGGVNTEAFF. CDR3 nucleotides: TGTGCCAGCAGTGAACAAGGGACAGGGGGCGTGAACACTGAAGCTTTCTTT.